Here is one T cell receptor (beta chain) with its context. What it recognizes is unknown. The sample is drawn from a study of OX40 agonist ivuxolimab in advanced cancers. Points from the study as a whole: Determination of antigen specificity was not performed for the expanded peripheral T cells.

The germline V gene encodes CDR1 SGDLS and CDR2 YYNGEE. Trimming cost V 0 bases and J 4 bases, with 11 bases left between them. CDR3 length equals 14 residues. Sequencing was performed with immunoSEQ multiplex PCR; in TCRdb, only in-frame clones are kept and a portion is missing. The sample consists of about 28,000 clones, roughly 83% of them appearing once. Source: CD4+ or CD8+ T cells sorted from blood, taken in a trial of the OX40 agonist ivuxolimab. The receptor was isolated from an adult with an advanced solid tumor such as melanoma, head and neck, liver or kidney cancer. The chain carries TRBV9 and TRBJ2-7; tentative D call: TRBD2 (6 bases). The CDR3 spells CASSVAPGRYEQYF. Here the CDR3 DNA reads TGTGCCAGCAGCGTAGCCCCCGGGAGATACGAGCAGTACTTC.